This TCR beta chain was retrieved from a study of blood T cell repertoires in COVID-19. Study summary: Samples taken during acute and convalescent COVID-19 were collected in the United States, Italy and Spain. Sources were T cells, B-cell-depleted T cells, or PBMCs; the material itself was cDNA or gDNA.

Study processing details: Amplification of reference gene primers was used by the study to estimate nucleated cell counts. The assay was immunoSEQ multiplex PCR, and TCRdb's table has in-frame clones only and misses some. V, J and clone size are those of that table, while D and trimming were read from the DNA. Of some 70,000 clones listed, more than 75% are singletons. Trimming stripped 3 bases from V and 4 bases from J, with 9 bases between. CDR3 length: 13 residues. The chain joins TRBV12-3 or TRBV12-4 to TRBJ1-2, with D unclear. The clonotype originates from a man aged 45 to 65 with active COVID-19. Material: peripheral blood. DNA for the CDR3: TGTGCCAGCAGTTTGAGACGGAGCTATGGCTACACCTTC. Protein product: CASSLRRSYGYTF.